This T cell receptor beta chain was sequenced for a study of blood T cell repertoires in COVID-19. The CDR3 consists of 16 residues. CDR1 is MDHEN and CDR2 is SYDVKM in the germline V gene. The V end was cut by 5 bases, the J end by 2 bases, with 16 bases between. The method was immunoSEQ multiplex PCR; TCRdb's version includes in-frame clones alone and lacks a portion of them. The table records around 250,000 clones, 86% of them present only once. The TCR was taken from a man aged 35-49 years with active or convalescent COVID-19. The V call is TRBV28, the J call TRBJ1-3; D is perhaps TRBD1 (5 bases). What was sequenced was peripheral blood. In DNA, the CDR3 is TGTGCCAGCAGTGCCCCTGGGGGGGGGACTGGAAACACCATATATTTT. It encodes CASSAPGGGTGNTIYF.